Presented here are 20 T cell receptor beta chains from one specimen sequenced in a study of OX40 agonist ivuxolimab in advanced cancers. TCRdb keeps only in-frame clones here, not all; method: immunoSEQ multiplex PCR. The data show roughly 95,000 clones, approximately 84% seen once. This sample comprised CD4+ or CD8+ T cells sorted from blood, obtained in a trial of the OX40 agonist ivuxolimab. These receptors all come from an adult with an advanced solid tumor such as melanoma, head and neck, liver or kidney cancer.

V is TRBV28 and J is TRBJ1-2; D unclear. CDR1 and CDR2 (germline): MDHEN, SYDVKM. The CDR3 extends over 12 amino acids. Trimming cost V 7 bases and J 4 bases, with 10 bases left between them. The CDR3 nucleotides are TGTGCCAGCACGAGAGCGGGCTATGGCTACACCTTC. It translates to CASTRAGYGYTF.

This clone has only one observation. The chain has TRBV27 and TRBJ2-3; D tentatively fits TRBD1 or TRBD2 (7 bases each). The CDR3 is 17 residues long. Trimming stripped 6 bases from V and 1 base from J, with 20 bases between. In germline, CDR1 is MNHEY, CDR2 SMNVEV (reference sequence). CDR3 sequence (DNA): TGTGCCAGCAGGCGACAGGGAGGGTTCTTCGGCACAGATACGCAGTATTTT. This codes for CASRRQGGFFGTDTQYF.

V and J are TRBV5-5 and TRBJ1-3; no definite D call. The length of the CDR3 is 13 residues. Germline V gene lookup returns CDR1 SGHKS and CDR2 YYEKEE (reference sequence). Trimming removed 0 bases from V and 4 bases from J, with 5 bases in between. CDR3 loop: CASSLEEGNTIYF. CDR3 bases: TGTGCCAGCAGCTTGGAGGAGGGAAACACCATATATTTT.

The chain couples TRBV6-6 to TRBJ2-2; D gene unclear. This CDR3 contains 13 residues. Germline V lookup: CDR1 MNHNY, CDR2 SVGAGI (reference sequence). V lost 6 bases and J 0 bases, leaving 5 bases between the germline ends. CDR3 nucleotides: TGTGCCAGCAGGGTATCGAACACCGGGGAGCTGTTTTTT. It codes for CASRVSNTGELFF.

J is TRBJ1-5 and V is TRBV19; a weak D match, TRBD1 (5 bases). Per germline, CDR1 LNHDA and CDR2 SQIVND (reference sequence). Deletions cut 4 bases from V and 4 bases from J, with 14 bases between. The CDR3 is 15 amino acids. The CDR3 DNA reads TGTGCCAGTAGTAAGGGGACTCACCCTAATCAGCCCCAGCATTTT. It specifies CASSKGTHPNQPQHF.

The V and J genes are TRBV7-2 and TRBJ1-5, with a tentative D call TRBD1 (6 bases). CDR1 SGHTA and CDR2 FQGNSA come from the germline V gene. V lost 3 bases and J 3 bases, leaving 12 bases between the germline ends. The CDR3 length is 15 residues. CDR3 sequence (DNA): TGTGCCAGCAGCTTGGGACAAACGTACAATCAGCCCCAGCATTTT. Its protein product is CASSLGQTYNQPQHF. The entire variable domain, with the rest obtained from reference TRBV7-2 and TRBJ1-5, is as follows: GAGVSQSPSNKVTEKGKDVELRCDPISGHTALYWYRQSLGQGLEFLIYFQGNSAPDKSGLPSDRFSAERTGGSVSTLTIQRTQQEDSAVYLCASSLGQTYNQPQHFGDGTRLSIL.

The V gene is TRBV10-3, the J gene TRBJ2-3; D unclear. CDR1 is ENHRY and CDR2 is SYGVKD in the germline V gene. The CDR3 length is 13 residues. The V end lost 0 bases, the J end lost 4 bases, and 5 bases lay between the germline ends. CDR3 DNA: TGTGCCATCAGTGAGTCGGCGGCAGATACGCAGTATTTT. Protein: CAISESAADTQYF.

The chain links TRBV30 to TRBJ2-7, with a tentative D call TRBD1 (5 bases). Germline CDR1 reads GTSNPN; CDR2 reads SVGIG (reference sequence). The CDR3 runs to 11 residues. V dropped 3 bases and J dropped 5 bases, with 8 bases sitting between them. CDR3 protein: CAWSVGDEQYF. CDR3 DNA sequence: TGTGCCTGGAGCGTAGGGGACGAGCAGTACTTC. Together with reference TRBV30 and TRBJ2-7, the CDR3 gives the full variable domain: SQTIHQWPATLVQPVGSPLSLECTVEGTSNPNLYWYRQAAGRGLQLLFYSVGIGQISSEVPQNLSASRPQDRQFILSSKKLLLSDSGFYLCAWSVGDEQYFGPGTRLTVT.

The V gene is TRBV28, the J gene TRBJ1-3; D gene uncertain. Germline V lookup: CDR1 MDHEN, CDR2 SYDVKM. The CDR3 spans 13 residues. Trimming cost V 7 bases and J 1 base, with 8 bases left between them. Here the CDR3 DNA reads TGTGCCAGCACCCGGACTTCTGGAAACACCATATATTTT. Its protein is CASTRTSGNTIYF.

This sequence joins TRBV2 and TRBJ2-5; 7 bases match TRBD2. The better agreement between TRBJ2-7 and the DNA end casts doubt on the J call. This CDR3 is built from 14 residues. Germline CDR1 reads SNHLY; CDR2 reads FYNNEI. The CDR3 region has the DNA TGTGCCAGTATCCGTGGGAGGGAATTGCGCGAGCAGTACTTC. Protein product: CASIRGRELREQYF.

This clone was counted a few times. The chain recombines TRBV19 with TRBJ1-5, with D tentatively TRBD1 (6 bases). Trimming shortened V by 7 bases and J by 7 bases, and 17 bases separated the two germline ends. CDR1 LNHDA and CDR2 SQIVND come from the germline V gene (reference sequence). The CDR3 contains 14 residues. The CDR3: CASTMGGLGQPQHF. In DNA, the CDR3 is TGTGCCAGTACAATGGGGGGGCTAGGACAGCCCCAGCATTTT.

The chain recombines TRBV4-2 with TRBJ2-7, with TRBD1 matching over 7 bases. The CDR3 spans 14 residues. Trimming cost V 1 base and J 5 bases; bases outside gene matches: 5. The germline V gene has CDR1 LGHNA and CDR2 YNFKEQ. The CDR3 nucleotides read TGTGCCAGCAGCCAAGGGACAGGTGTCCACGAGCAGTACTTC. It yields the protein CASSQGTGVHEQYF.

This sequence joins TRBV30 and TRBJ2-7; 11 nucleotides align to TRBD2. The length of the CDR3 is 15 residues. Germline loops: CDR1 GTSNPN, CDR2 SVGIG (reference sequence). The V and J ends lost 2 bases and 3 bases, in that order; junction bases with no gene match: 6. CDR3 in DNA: TGTGCCTGGAGTAGCTCAGGGACTAGCGGCTACGAGCAGTACTTC. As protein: CAWSSSGTSGYEQYF.

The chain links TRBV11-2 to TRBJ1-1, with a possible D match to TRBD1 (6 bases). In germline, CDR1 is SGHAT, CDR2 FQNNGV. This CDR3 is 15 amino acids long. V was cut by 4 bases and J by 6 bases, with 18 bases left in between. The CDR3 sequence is CASSSPGVLAAEAFF. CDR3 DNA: TGTGCCAGCAGCTCTCCAGGGGTGCTAGCGGCTGAAGCTTTCTTT. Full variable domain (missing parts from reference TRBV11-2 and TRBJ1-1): EAGVAQSPRYKIIEKRQSVAFWCNPISGHATLYWYQQILGQGPKLLIQFQNNGVVDDSQLPKDRFSAERLKGVDSTLKIQPAKLEDSAVYLCASSSPGVLAAEAFFGQGTRLTVV.

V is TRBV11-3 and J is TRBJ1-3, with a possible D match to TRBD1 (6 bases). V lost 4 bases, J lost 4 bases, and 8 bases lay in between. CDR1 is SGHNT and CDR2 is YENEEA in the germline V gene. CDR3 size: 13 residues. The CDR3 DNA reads TGTGCCAGCAGCTGGACAGCCGGAAACACCATATATTTT. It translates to CASSWTAGNTIYF.

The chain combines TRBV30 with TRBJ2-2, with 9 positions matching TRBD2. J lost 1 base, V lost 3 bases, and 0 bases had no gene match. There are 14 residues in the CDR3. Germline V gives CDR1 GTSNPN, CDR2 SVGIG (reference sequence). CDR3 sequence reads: CAWRAGGNTGELFF. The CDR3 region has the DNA TGTGCCTGGAGAGCGGGAGGGAACACCGGGGAGCTGTTTTTT. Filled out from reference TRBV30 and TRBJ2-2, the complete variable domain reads SQTIHQWPATLVQPVGSPLSLECTVEGTSNPNLYWYRQAAGRGLQLLFYSVGIGQISSEVPQNLSASRPQDRQFILSSKKLLLSDSGFYLCAWRAGGNTGELFFGEGSRLTVL.

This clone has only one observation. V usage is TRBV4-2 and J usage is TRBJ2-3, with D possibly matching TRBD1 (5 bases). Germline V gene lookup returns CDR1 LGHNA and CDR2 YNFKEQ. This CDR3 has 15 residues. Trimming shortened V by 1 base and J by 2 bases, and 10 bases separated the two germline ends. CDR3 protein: CASSQVQGNTDTQYF. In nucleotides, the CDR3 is TGTGCCAGCAGCCAAGTGCAGGGTAACACAGATACGCAGTATTTT.

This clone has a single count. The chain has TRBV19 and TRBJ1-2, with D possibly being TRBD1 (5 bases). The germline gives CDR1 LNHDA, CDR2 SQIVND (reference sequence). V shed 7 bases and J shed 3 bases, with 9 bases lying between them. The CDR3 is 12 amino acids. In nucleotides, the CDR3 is TGTGCCAGTACCCCCAGGGACTATGGCTACACCTTC. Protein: CASTPRDYGYTF.

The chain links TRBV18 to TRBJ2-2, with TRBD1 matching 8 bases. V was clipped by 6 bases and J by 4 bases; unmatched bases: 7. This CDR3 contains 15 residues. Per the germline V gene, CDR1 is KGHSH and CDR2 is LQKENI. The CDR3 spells CASSHRGRPTGELFF. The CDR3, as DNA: TGTGCCAGCTCCCACAGGGGGAGGCCCACCGGGGAGCTGTTTTTT. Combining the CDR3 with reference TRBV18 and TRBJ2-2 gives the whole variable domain NAGVMQNPRHLVRRRGQEARLRCSPMKGHSHVYWYRQLPEEGLKFMVYLQKENIIDESGMPKERFSAEFPKEGPSILRIQQVVRGDSAAYFCASSHRGRPTGELFFGEGSRLTVL.

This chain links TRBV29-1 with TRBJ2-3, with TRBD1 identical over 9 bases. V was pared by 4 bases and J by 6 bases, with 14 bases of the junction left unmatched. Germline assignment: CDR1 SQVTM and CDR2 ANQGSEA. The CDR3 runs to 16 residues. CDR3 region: CSVGAVPGQGVDTQYF. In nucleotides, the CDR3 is TGCAGCGTTGGAGCGGTACCGGGACAGGGTGTGGATACGCAGTATTTT.